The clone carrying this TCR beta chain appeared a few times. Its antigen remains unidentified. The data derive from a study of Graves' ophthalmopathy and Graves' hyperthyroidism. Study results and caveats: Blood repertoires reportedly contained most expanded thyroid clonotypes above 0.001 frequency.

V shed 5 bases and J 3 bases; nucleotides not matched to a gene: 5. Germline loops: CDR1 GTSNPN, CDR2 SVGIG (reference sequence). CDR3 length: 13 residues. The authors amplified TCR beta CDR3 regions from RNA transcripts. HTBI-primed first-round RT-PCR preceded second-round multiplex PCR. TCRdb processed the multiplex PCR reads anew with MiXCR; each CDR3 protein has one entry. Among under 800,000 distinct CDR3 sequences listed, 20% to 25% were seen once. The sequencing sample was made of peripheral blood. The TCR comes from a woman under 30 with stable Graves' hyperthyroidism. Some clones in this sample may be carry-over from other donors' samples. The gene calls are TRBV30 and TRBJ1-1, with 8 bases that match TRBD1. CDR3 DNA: TGTGCCTGGTCAGACAGGGGAGACACTGAAGCTTTCTTT. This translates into CAWSDRGDTEAFF.